Below, 24 T cell receptor beta chains from the same sample are listed, as sequenced in a study of blood T cell repertoires in COVID-19. The table came from immunoSEQ multiplex PCR; TCRdb's copy has only in-frame clones and leaves some out. The data contain about 270,000 clones, 80% to 90% of them seen just once; the ten biggest clones take up 2% to 3%. Sequenced: PBMCs or T cells enriched from blood (not recorded which). These receptors all come from a woman between 18 and 30 years old who had recovered from COVID-19.

The chain combines TRBV10-2 with TRBJ1-5, with D uncertain. This CDR3 has 13 residues. Trimming pared 7 bases from V and 1 base from J, leaving 8 bases between. Germline CDR1 and CDR2: WSHSY and SAAADI. CDR3 nucleotides: TGCGCCAGCACCACGGTAAGCAATCAGCCCCAGCATTTT. It is translated as CASTTVSNQPQHF.

V gene TRBV14 combines with J gene TRBJ2-1; 7 bases agree with TRBD1. Germline CDR1 and CDR2: SGHDN and FVKESK. The J segment lost 3 bases and the V segment lost 3 bases, leaving 2 bases of the junction unmatched. The CDR3 extends over 14 amino acids. The CDR3 loop reads CASSHWDSYNEQFF. The CDR3 nucleotides read TGTGCCAGCAGCCATTGGGACAGCTACAATGAGCAGTTCTTC.

This rearrangement joins TRBV27 to TRBJ2-7, with 7 bases aligning to TRBD1. The germline CDR1 and CDR2 sequences are MNHEY and SMNVEV (reference sequence). The V gene end was trimmed by 6 bases and the J gene end by 0 bases; junction bases not matched to a gene: 8. The CDR3 totals 15 residues. CDR3: CASRQGQSLSYEQYF. CDR3 nucleotide sequence: TGTGCCAGCAGACAGGGACAGAGTCTCTCCTACGAGCAGTACTTC.

This chain links TRBV5-6 with TRBJ1-4, with 7 bases that match TRBD1. The J segment lost 6 bases and the V segment lost 5 bases, leaving 7 bases of the junction unmatched. The CDR3 is 14 residues long. Germline CDR1 SGHDT, CDR2 YYEEEE. DNA for the CDR3: TGTGCCAGCAGTTATGGGACAGCACATGAAAAACTGTTTTTT. Its translation: CASSYGTAHEKLFF.

The V and J genes are TRBV12-1 and TRBJ1-2; the table gives TRBD1 as D, unverified against the DNA. TRBV12-1 is recorded as a pseudogene. The CDR3 spans 15 residues. This CDR3 is CASTLERGPIYGYTF. The CDR3, as DNA: TGTGCCAGCACCCTGGAGAGGGGGCCGATCTATGGCTACACCTTC.

The chain's CDR3 is CASSLLQGKEAFF. Here the CDR3 DNA reads TGCGCCAGCAGCCTCCTACAGGGTAAGGAAGCTTTCTTT. The V and J genes are TRBV4-1 and TRBJ1-1; tentative D call: TRBD1 (6 bases). Germline CDR1 reads MGHRA; CDR2 reads YSYEKL. The CDR3 is 13 residues long. Trimming removed 4 bases from V and 8 bases from J, with 14 bases in between.

The chain recombines TRBV18 with TRBJ1-2, with TRBD1 identical over 9 bases. J gave up 3 bases and V 1 base, and 6 bases lay outside the gene matches. This CDR3 spans 16 amino acids. Germline V gives CDR1 KGHSH, CDR2 LQKENI. This chain's CDR3 is CASSPLGGQGHYGYTF. The CDR3 bases are TGTGCCAGCTCACCACTGGGCGGACAGGGGCACTATGGCTACACCTTC.

The chain employs TRBV28 and TRBJ2-7; tentatively, D is TRBD2 (6 bases). Trimming took 5 bases from V and 2 from J, leaving 10 bases between them. This CDR3 region has 13 residues. Looked up from germline, CDR1 is MDHEN and CDR2 is SYDVKM. The CDR3 region is CASSGGIAYEQYF. The CDR3 coding sequence is TGTGCCAGCAGTGGGGGGATAGCCTACGAGCAGTACTTC.

J is TRBJ2-7 and V is TRBV15; 7 positions agree with TRBD1. The CDR3 loop spans 15 amino acids. Germline V gene lookup returns CDR1 LNHNV and CDR2 YYDKDF (reference sequence). V shed 2 bases and J 0 bases; nucleotides not matched to a gene: 4. In DNA, the CDR3 is TGTGCCACCAGCAGACCGACAGGGATCTCCTACGAGCAGTACTTC. Translated: CATSRPTGISYEQYF.

The genes are TRBV5-1 and TRBJ2-3; D may be TRBD2 (5 bases). Per germline, CDR1 SGHRS and CDR2 YFSETQ. V gave up 0 bases and J gave up 2 bases, with 13 bases separating them. This CDR3 has 16 amino acids. CDR3 in amino acids: CASSLEIGVFTDTQYF. CDR3 DNA: TGCGCCAGCAGCTTGGAAATCGGGGTTTTCACAGATACGCAGTATTTT.

The rearrangement links TRBV18 to TRBJ1-3, with D hard to call. CDR1 and CDR2 from the germline V gene are KGHSH and LQKENI. V dropped 1 base and J dropped 2 bases, with 12 bases sitting between them. This CDR3 comprises 16 residues. DNA of the CDR3: TGTGCCAGCTCACCACAGCGTATGAATGCTGGAAACACCATATATTTT. This gives the protein CASSPQRMNAGNTIYF.

The chain is built from TRBV5-1 and TRBJ1-1; D is perhaps TRBD1 (5 bases). CDR1 is SGHRS and CDR2 is YFSETQ in the germline V gene. The CDR3 is made up of 16 amino acids. The V end was cut by 4 bases, the J end by 0 bases, with 16 bases between. CDR3 amino acids: CASSQGKNRMNTEAFF. CDR3 nucleotides: TGCGCCAGCAGCCAAGGAAAGAACAGGATGAACACTGAAGCTTTCTTT.

This chain connects TRBV6-5 to TRBJ2-7, with TRBD1 as a possible D gene (6 bases). Germline CDR1 and CDR2: MNHEY and SVGAGI. CDR3 length: 13 residues. Trimming left V 2 bases short and J 3 bases short, with 8 bases between. The CDR3 DNA reads as TGTGCCAGCAGTTACGGACAGCTCTACGAGCAGTACTTC. This sequence encodes CASSYGQLYEQYF.

This clone turned up a few times. The rearrangement joins TRBV24-1 to TRBJ2-7, with TRBD2 matching 10 bases. The CDR3 length is 15 residues. The germline V gene has CDR1 KGHDR and CDR2 SFDVKD. V shed 1 base and J 5 bases; nucleotides not matched to a gene: 4. DNA for the CDR3: TGTGCCACCAGTGATTTAGCGGGGGGGCTGAACGAGCAGTACTTC. This encodes CATSDLAGGLNEQYF.

The chain links TRBV24-1 to TRBJ1-2; 8 bases map to TRBD1. The CDR3 runs 16 residues. The V gene's germline CDR1 is KGHDR and CDR2 SFDVKD. J was trimmed by 3 bases and V by 7 bases; bases with no gene match: 12. CDR3 region: CATSRGQGGPDYGYTF. The CDR3 DNA is TGTGCCACCAGCCGCGGACAGGGAGGGCCGGACTATGGCTACACCTTC.

To note about this clone: Other DNA variants within this sample encode the same CDR3. This rearrangement joins TRBV5-1 to TRBJ2-7; D perhaps matches TRBD1 (5 bases). From germline, CDR1 is SGHRS and CDR2 YFSETQ. The CDR3 loop spans 13 amino acids. V was cut by 0 bases and J by 3 bases, with 7 bases left in between. CDR3: CASSLGRDYEQYF. As DNA, the CDR3 is TGCGCCAGCAGCTTGGGCAGGGACTACGAGCAGTACTTC.

This clone was counted a single time. The V and J genes are TRBV16 and TRBJ1-1; a possible D gene is TRBD1 (6 bases). The V end lost 1 base, the J end lost 4 bases, and 19 bases lay between the germline ends. Germline CDR1 KGHSY, CDR2 FQNENV. The CDR3 loop spans 17 amino acids. The chain's CDR3 is CASSQFQTGPRGTEAFF. CDR3 in DNA: TGTGCCAGCAGCCAATTCCAGACAGGCCCTAGAGGCACTGAAGCTTTCTTT. Using reference TRBV16 and TRBJ1-1 for the parts outside the CDR3, the full variable domain is GEEVAQTPKHLVRGEGQKAKLYCAPIKGHSYVFWYQQVLKNEFKFLISFQNENVFDETGMPKERFSAKCLPNSPCSLEIQATKLEDSAVYFCASSQFQTGPRGTEAFFGQGTRLTVV.

A remark on this clone: At the DNA level, this CDR3 is encoded by other sequences in the same sample as well. This sequence joins TRBV5-1 and TRBJ2-7; a weak D match, TRBD1 (6 bases). V lost 0 bases to trimming and J lost 3 bases, with 10 bases between them. The CDR3 is 14 residues long. Germline V gene lookup returns CDR1 SGHRS and CDR2 YFSETQ. The CDR3 bases are TGCGCCAGCAGCTTGGTGGGGGCCAGCTACGAGCAGTACTTC. Protein: CASSLVGASYEQYF.

The rearrangement uses TRBV29-1 and TRBJ2-2; 7 positions match TRBD1. Germline-derived CDR1 and CDR2 are SQVTM and ANQGSEA. CDR3 length: 12 residues. J lost 6 bases, V lost 6 bases, and 4 bases had no gene match. CDR3 protein: CSVGQVSGELFF. DNA of the CDR3: TGCAGCGTAGGACAGGTCTCCGGGGAGCTGTTTTTT.

This clone was counted a single time. This chain links TRBV27 with TRBJ1-4, with a tentative D call TRBD1 (6 bases). Trimming pared 5 bases from V and 4 bases from J, leaving 17 bases between. The CDR3 runs to 16 residues. Germline values: CDR1 MNHEY, CDR2 SMNVEV (reference sequence). CDR3 bases: TGTGCCAGCAGTACTATCAGGGGTCGGGGTAATGAAAAACTGTTTTTT. This encodes CASSTIRGRGNEKLFF.

In its sample, this clone was seen a few times. V is TRBV5-1 and J is TRBJ1-3; unclear D gene. Germline CDR1 SGHRS, CDR2 YFSETQ. V lost 6 bases and J lost 3, with 13 bases in between. The CDR3 contains 14 residues. For the CDR3, the DNA is TGCGCCAGCACTGAACGGGGAGGTGGAAACACCATATATTTT. This gives the protein CASTERGGGNTIYF.

V is TRBV28 and J is TRBJ2-1; D call uncertain. Germline V gene data show CDR1 as MDHEN and CDR2 as SYDVKM. With 2 bases removed from V and 5 bases from J, the gap between germline ends came to 4 bases. This CDR3 has 12 residues. DNA for the CDR3: TGTGCCAGCAGTTTACTTGACAATGAGCAGTTCTTC. This encodes CASSLLDNEQFF.

V gene TRBV10-3 combines with J gene TRBJ1-2, with 8 bases identical to TRBD1. The CDR3 has 19 residues. From germline, CDR1 is ENHRY and CDR2 SYGVKD. Trimming cost V 6 bases and J 5 bases; bases outside gene matches: 23. CDR3 amino acids: CAISQSGPGGASFEYGYTF. The CDR3 DNA follows: TGTGCCATCAGCCAGTCCGGGCCAGGGGGCGCATCGTTTGAATATGGCTACACCTTC.

The V gene is TRBV5-1, the J gene TRBJ2-5, with D possibly being TRBD2 (6 bases). Trimming cost V 5 bases and J 5 bases, with 22 bases left between them. The germline V gene has CDR1 SGHRS and CDR2 YFSETQ. This CDR3 has 16 amino acids. CDR3 amino acids: CASSFGGLGVEETQYF. CDR3 nucleotide sequence: TGCGCCAGCAGTTTTGGAGGGTTGGGGGTTGAGGAGACCCAGTACTTC.